These T cell receptor beta chains were read from a single sample in a study of breast tumors, draining lymph nodes, adjacent tissues. MiXCR, run by TCRdb on the multiplex PCR reads, gives a single entry per CDR3 protein. The table has approximately 100,000 distinct CDR3 sequences, about 31% seen once. Sequencing was carried out using axillary lymph node tissue. Receptor source: a female donor with breast cancer. Some clones in this sample may be carry-over from other donors' samples. Both conserved end residues are part of each CDR3. D genes are given only for firm matches. Not all rows give a size; the values are once, few, many and, for expanded clones, a class.

TRBJ1-5 - many TRBV15 TGTGCCACCGGCCTTGGAGAGAGGGAGGGACCCCAGCATTTT CATGLGEREGPQHF
TRBJ2-7 TRBD1 few TRBV20-1 TGCAGTGCTGGCGATCCCGGGACAGGGGCCTACGAGCAGTACTTC CSAGDPGTGAYEQYF
TRBJ2-1 - many TRBV20-1 TGCAGTGCAACCGAGGGACTGGCTCACAATGAGCAGTTCTTC CSATEGLAHNEQFF
TRBJ2-7 - many TRBV27 TGTGCCAGCCGTTGGGACGTCAAATCGAACGAGCAGTACTTC CASRWDVKSNEQYF
TRBJ1-2 - many TRBV4-1 TGCGCCAGCAGCCGAGGACTGTCGTATGGCTACACCTTC CASSRGLSYGYTF
TRBJ2-1 - - TRBV5-1 TGTGCCAGCAGCTTGGAGACTGGTACTAATGAGCAGTTCTTC CASSLETGTNEQFF
TRBJ2-7 TRBD2 - TRBV7-9 TGTGCCAGCAGCTTTCTAGCGGGAGGGTACGAGCAGTACTTC CASSFLAGGYEQYF
TRBJ2-7 TRBD2 many TRBV6-5 TGTGCCAGCAGTACACGGGGGGGAAACCCCTACGAGCAGTACTTC CASSTRGGNPYEQYF
TRBJ1-2 TRBD1 many TRBV5-1 TGCGCCAGCAGCTTGACGGTACAGGGGGGCGGCTACACCTTC CASSLTVQGGGYTF
TRBJ2-1 TRBD2 - TRBV2 TGTGCCAGCAGTTGGACTAGCGGGGGCAATGAGCAGTTCTTC CASSWTSGGNEQFF
TRBJ1-1 - - TRBV11-3 TGTGCCAGCAGCTTTGGGGCAGACACTGAAGCTTTCTTT CASSFGADTEAFF
TRBJ1-2 - - TRBV2 TGTGCCAGCAGTTTTCGCCTAGGGGAGGATGGCTACACCTTC CASSFRLGEDGYTF
TRBJ2-7 - - TRBV11-3 TGTGCCAGCAGCTCGGGGTTAGGGGCGTACGGGGAGCTGTACTTC CASSSGLGAYGELYF
TRBJ2-1 - - TRBV6-2/TRBV6-3 TGTGCCAGCAGTCCCTCTCCTTCATCCCAGTTCTTC CASSPSPSSQFF
TRBJ1-1 - - TRBV7-2 TGTGCCAGCAGCTTTTACAGAGAGAACACTGAAGCTTTCTTT CASSFYRENTEAFF
TRBJ2-1 TRBD1 many TRBV20-1 TGCAGTGCTAGAGATCGTGGGACAGGGGGTTATGAGCAGTTCTTC CSARDRGTGGYEQFF
TRBJ1-2 - many TRBV20-1 TGCAGTGCTAGAGATTCACAGCGAACTTATGGCTACACCTTC CSARDSQRTYGYTF
TRBJ2-7 TRBD1 - TRBV7-9 TGTGCCAGCAGCTCGATTAGGGGGCCGGAACCCTACGAGCAGTACTTC CASSSIRGPEPYEQYF
TRBJ2-1 TRBD2 many TRBV9 TGTGCCAGCAGCGTAGGGCGGGGGAGATTCTACAATGAGCAGTTCTTC CASSVGRGRFYNEQFF
TRBJ1-1 - many TRBV2 TGTGCCAGCAGTGGGCTAGGCTCGAACACTGAAGCTTTCTTT CASSGLGSNTEAFF
TRBJ1-6 - - TRBV3-1 TGCGCCGGCAGCCCAACGGGAGGGCCCCTCCACTTT CAGSPTGGPLHF
TRBJ2-3 - many TRBV6-5 TGTGCCAGCAGTGCTAGGGGGGGGAGAGATACGCAGTATTTT CASSARGGRDTQYF
TRBJ2-1 TRBD1 many TRBV12-5 TGTGCTAGTGGTCCCTATATGGGACAGGGTTCTAATGAGCAGTTCTTC CASGPYMGQGSNEQFF
TRBJ1-5 - - TRBV11-2 TGTGCCAGCAGCTTATGGGTGAGAGGCAATCAGCCCCAGCATTTT CASSLWVRGNQPQHF
TRBJ2-7 - many TRBV7-8 TGTGCCAGCAGCCCAAGTGCGGGTTCCTACGAGCAGTACTTC CASSPSAGSYEQYF
TRBJ1-5 TRBD1 - TRBV9 TGCGCCAGCAGCTCCTGGGACAGGGCACAGCCCCAGCATTTT CASSSWDRAQPQHF
TRBJ2-1 - many TRBV19 TGTGCCAGTGGTATCATGGGAGCCTACAATGAGCAGTTCTTC CASGIMGAYNEQFF
TRBJ1-2 TRBD1 - TRBV14 TGTGCCAGCAGCCAAGTAACAGGGACAGGGTATGGCCACACCTTC CASSQVTGTGYGHTF
TRBJ1-2 TRBD1 many TRBV12-5 TGTGCTAGTGGTTTGGCTGCAGGGGGCGCGGATGGCTACACCTTC CASGLAAGGADGYTF
TRBJ2-1 - many TRBV7-2 TGTGCCAGCAGCTTAGGGACCTACAATGAGCAGTTCTTC CASSLGTYNEQFF
TRBJ2-7 - many TRBV7-2 TGTGCCAGCAGCTTAGCTGGCAGGGTCTACGAGCAGTACTTC CASSLAGRVYEQYF
TRBJ2-3 TRBD1 many TRBV14 TGTGCCAGCAGCCAAGAAAAGGGGAGGACAGGGAGGACAGATACGCAGTATTTT CASSQEKGRTGRTDTQYF
TRBJ2-3 TRBD1 many TRBV29-1 TGCAGCGACAGGGACAGGGGAAGCACAGATACGCAGTATTTT CSDRDRGSTDTQYF
TRBJ2-3 TRBD2 - TRBV6-7 TGTGCCAGCAGTCACTCGGCTAGCGGGGAGTTAACATCTACGCAGTATTTT CASSHSASGELTSTQYF
TRBJ2-3 - many TRBV5-1 TGCGCCAGCAGCTTGATCAAGAGCACAGATACGCAGTATTTT CASSLIKSTDTQYF
TRBJ2-5 - many TRBV9 TGTGCCAGCAGCCCCAGGGGGGGAGGAGGGTGGGAGACCCAGTACTTC CASSPRGGGGWETQYF
TRBJ1-2 - many TRBV20-1 TGCAGTGCCCCGACAGCTAGGAACTATGGCTACACCTTC CSAPTARNYGYTF
TRBJ2-3 - many TRBV15 TGTGCCACCAGCAGGGAGGCCGGGACCCCGAATACGCAGTATTTT CATSREAGTPNTQYF
TRBJ2-5 TRBD1 - TRBV25-1 TGTGCCAGAAGGACAGGGGGCGAGACCCAGTACTTC CARRTGGETQYF
TRBJ2-5 - - TRBV10-2 TGCGCCAGCGGCAAAGATCAAGAGGCCCAGTACTTC CASGKDQEAQYF
TRBJ2-2 - many TRBV12-3/TRBV12-4 TGTGCCAGCACCCTTGGGGTCACCGGGGAGCTGTTTTTT CASTLGVTGELFF
TRBJ1-6 - many TRBV18 TGTGCCAGCTCACCACAGGGTTATGGGAATTCACCCCTCCACTTT CASSPQGYGNSPLHF
TRBJ2-6 - once TRBV9 TGTGCCAGCAGCGTAGGACGTTCGGGGGAGGCTGGGGCCAACGTCCTGACTTTC CASSVGRSGEAGANVLTF
TRBJ2-1 - many TRBV7-9 TGTGCCAGCAGCTTAGAAAAGACTGGGGAGCAGTTCTTC CASSLEKTGEQFF
TRBJ1-6 TRBD1 many TRBV4-2 TGTGCCAGCAGCCAACTTCCAGACAGGGGGGTCTTTAGCTCCTATAATTCACCCCTCCACTTT CASSQLPDRGVFSSYNSPLHF
TRBJ2-2 - many TRBV10-3 TGTGCCATCAGTGAGTCGGACACCTTTGGGAGGGAGCTGTTTTTT CAISESDTFGRELFF
TRBJ1-2 - many TRBV4-1 TGCGCCAGCAGCCAAGGGCGGGGGGCCTATGGCTACACCTTC CASSQGRGAYGYTF
TRBJ2-5 TRBD2 many TRBV5-4 TGTGCCAGCAGCCCCTTAGTTAGCGGGGGCGGTGAGACCCAGTACTTC CASSPLVSGGGETQYF
TRBJ2-5 - many TRBV2 TGTGCCAGCAGTGGCGACCTAGCAACCAAAGAGACCCAGTACTTC CASSGDLATKETQYF
TRBJ2-7 - - TRBV20-1 TGCAGTGCTAGAGTCGGGTACCGGCCAGCCTTC CSARVGYRPAF
TRBJ2-5 TRBD1 - TRBV11-1 TGTGCCAGCAGCGTAGATACCGGGACAGGGGATCGCGGAGGAGAGACCCAGTACTTC CASSVDTGTGDRGGETQYF
TRBJ2-1 TRBD2 - TRBV6-5 TGTGCCAGCAGTCACGCCGGACTAGCGGGGAGTCATGAGCAGTTCTTC CASSHAGLAGSHEQFF
TRBJ2-2 TRBD1 - TRBV5-8 TGTGCCAGCAGCAGAAGTCAGGGGGCCTGGAACACCGGGGAGCTGTTTTTT CASSRSQGAWNTGELFF
TRBJ1-4 TRBD1 many TRBV5-1 TGCGCCAGCAGACTTGGACAGGGTAATGAAAAACTGTTTTTT CASRLGQGNEKLFF